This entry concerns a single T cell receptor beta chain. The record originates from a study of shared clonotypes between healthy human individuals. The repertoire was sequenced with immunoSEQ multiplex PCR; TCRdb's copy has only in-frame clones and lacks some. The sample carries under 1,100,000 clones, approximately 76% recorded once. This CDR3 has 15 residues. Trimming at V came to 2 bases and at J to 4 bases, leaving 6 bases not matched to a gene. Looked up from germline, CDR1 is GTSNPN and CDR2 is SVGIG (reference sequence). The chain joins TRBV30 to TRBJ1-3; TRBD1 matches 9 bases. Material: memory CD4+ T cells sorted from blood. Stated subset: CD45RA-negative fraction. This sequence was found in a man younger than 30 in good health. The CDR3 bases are TGTGCCTGGAGTTTCCGGACAGGGGTCGGAAACACCATATATTTT. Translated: CAWSFRTGVGNTIYF.